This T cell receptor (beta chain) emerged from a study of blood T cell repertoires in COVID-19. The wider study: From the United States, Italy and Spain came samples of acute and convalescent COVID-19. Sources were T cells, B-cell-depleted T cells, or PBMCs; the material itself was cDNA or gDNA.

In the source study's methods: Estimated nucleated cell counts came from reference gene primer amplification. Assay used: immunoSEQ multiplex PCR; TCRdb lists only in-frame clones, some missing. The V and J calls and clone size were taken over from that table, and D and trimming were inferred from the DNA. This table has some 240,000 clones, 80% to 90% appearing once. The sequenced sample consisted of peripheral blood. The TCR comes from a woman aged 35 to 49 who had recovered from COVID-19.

The CDR3 DNA sequence: TGTGCCAGCAGCTTAGCTCCCGGACTGCAAGCTGAGCAGTTCTTC. Translation gives CASSLAPGLQAEQFF. The chain recombines TRBV7-7 with TRBJ2-1; D is possibly TRBD2 (5 bases). CDR3 length equals 15 residues. Looked up from germline, CDR1 is SSHAT and CDR2 is FNYEAQ (reference sequence). V lost 0 bases and J 9 bases, leaving 15 bases between the germline ends.